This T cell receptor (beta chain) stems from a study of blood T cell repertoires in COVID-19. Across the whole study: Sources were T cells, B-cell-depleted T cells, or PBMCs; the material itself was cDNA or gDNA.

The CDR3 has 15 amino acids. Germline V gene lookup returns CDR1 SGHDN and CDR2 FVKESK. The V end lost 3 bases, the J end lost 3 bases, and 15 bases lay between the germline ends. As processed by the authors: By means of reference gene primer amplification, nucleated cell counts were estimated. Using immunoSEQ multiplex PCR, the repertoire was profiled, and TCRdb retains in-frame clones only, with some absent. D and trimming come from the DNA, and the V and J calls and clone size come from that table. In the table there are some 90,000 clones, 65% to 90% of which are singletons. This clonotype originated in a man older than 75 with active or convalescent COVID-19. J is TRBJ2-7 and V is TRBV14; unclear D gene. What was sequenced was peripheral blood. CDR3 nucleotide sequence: TGTGCCAGCAGCCAGATACTCCCCTCGGGCTACGAGCAGTACTTC. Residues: CASSQILPSGYEQYF.